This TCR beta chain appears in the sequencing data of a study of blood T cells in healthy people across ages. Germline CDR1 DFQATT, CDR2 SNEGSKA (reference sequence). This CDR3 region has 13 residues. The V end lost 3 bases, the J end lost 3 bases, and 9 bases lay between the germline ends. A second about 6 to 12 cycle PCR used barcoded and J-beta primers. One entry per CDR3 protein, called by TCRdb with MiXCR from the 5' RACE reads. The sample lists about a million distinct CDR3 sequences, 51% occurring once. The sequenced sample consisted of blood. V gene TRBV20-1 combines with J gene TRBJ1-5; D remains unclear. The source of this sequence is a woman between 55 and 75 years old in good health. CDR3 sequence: CSAREGSNQPQHF. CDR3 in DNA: TGCAGTGCTAGGGAGGGATCCAATCAGCCCCAGCATTTT.